This T cell receptor (beta chain) came from a study of shared clonotypes between healthy human individuals. Assay: immunoSEQ multiplex PCR; the TCRdb copy retains only in-frame clones and omits some. This table holds under 350,000 clones, over 75% found once. The V and J ends lost 3 bases and 3 bases, in that order; junction bases with no gene match: 2. Germline CDR1 PRHDT, CDR2 FYEKMQ (reference sequence). The CDR3 runs to 14 residues. Input material: memory CD8+ T cells sorted from blood. Described subset: CD45RO+ cells pooled with CCR7-negative TemRA cells. The receptor was derived from a man aged 18 to 30 in good health. The J gene is TRBJ2-7, the V gene TRBV13; 10 bases line up with TRBD1. The CDR3 DNA follows: TGTGCCAGCAGCTTTGGGACAGGGGACTACGAGCAGTACTTC. Translation gives CASSFGTGDYEQYF.